The 18 T cell receptor beta chains reported below all come from one sample, sequenced in a study of T cells in Graves' hyperthyroidism and ophthalmopathy. RNA transcripts were the template for amplifying TCR beta CDR3 regions. First-round RT-PCR with HTBI primers amplified the TCR CDR3 region. TCRdb independently ran MiXCR on the multiplex PCR reads; one entry per CDR3 protein. The repertoire holds around 400,000 distinct CDR3 sequences, with less than 20% as singletons. Source material: blood. These receptors all come from a woman under 30 with Graves' hyperthyroidism that later progressed to Graves' ophthalmopathy.

This clonotype appeared a few times. At one end the junction does not follow the germline gene, possibly because of a read error. The V and J genes are TRBV28 and TRBJ2-1; TRBD1 is a possible D gene (6 bases). The CDR3 loop spans 14 amino acids. CDR1 is MDHEN and CDR2 is SYDVKM in the germline V gene. CDR3 loop: CACSLGDIINEQFF. DNA for the CDR3: TGTGCCTGCAGTTTAGGGGACATAATAAATGAGCAGTTCTTC.

The chain links TRBV20-1 to TRBJ2-1, with TRBD2 identical over 9 bases. Trimming removed 0 bases from V and 8 bases from J; junction bases left unmatched: 8. The V gene's germline CDR1 is DFQATT and CDR2 SNEGSKA (reference sequence). The CDR3 is made up of 15 amino acids. CDR3 sequence: CSARDRRTSVDEQFF. Written as DNA, the CDR3 is TGCAGTGCTAGAGATCGGAGGACTAGCGTGGATGAGCAGTTCTTC.

This clonotype was counted at least ten times. The rearrangement uses TRBV11-1 and TRBJ2-2; D tentatively fits TRBD1 or TRBD2 (5 bases each). V lost 3 bases to trimming and J lost 4 bases, with 9 bases between them. Germline CDR1 is SGHAT and CDR2 is FQDESV (reference sequence). CDR3 size: 14 residues. CDR3: CASSLGDGTGELFF. CDR3 in DNA: TGTGCCAGCAGCTTGGGGGATGGCACCGGGGAGCTGTTTTTT.

Concerning this clonotype: A much larger clone lies one base from this, so it may be a read error. The chain combines TRBV30 with TRBJ1-1, with D perhaps TRBD1 (5 bases). CDR3 length: 14 amino acids. CDR1 is GTSNPN and CDR2 is SVGIG in the germline V gene (reference sequence). CDR3 in DNA: TGTGCCTGGTTATACGAGGGACGGAACGCTGAAGCTTTCTTT. Translating it yields CAWLYEGRNAEAFF.

This clonotype was recorded many times. The CDR3 DNA reads TGTGCCATCAGTGAGTCGGTAGGGATGAACACTGAAGCTTTCTTT. This codes for CAISESVGMNTEAFF. The V call is TRBV10-3, the J call TRBJ1-1; no clear D. Deletions cut 0 bases from V and 0 bases from J, with 8 bases between. This CDR3 has 15 amino acids. The V gene's germline CDR1 is ENHRY and CDR2 SYGVKD.

The table lists this clonotype with many counts. The chain carries TRBV28 and TRBJ1-1; D possibly corresponds to TRBD1 (6 bases). The CDR3 totals 14 residues. In germline, CDR1 is MDHEN, CDR2 SYDVKM. V lost 7 bases to trimming and J lost 4 bases, with 16 bases between them. The CDR3 DNA is TGTGCCAGCACCCCGGGGGCGACCAGCACTGAAGCTTTCTTT. Its protein is CASTPGATSTEAFF.

The table lists this clonotype with many counts. The V call is TRBV28, the J call TRBJ1-2; 8 nucleotides match TRBD1. The CDR3 contains 14 residues. The trim removed 4 bases at V and 4 bases at J, leaving 5 bases unmatched. Germline V gene data show CDR1 as MDHEN and CDR2 as SYDVKM. In DNA, the CDR3 is TGTGCCAGCAGTTCCCCCGGGACAGGCTATGGCTACACCTTC. Translating it yields CASSSPGTGYGYTF.

The count of this clonotype is one. This may be a read error: a much more frequent sequence differs by one nucleotide. The chain links TRBV7-2 to TRBJ1-4; D gene uncertain. The CDR3 loop spans 14 amino acids. Germline values: CDR1 SGHTA, CDR2 FQGNSA. DNA for the CDR3: TGTGCCAGCAGCTTAGCGGGAAGTAATGAAAATCTGTTTTTT. Translating it yields CASSLAGSNENLFF.

The chain recombines TRBV5-1 with TRBJ2-5, with a possible D match to TRBD1 (6 bases). V was clipped by 0 bases and J by 5 bases, with 14 bases between them. The CDR3 contains 15 residues. Looked up from germline, CDR1 is SGHRS and CDR2 is YFSETQ. CDR3 residues: CASSLAQGGRETQYF. CDR3 coding DNA: TGCGCCAGCAGCTTGGCCCAAGGGGGACGGGAGACCCAGTACTTC.

The chain couples TRBV3-1 to TRBJ2-5; 12 positions agree with TRBD2. The CDR3 covers 19 residues. The V gene's germline CDR1 is LGHDT and CDR2 YNNKEL (reference sequence). V dropped 0 bases and J dropped 4; count of bases not matched to a gene: 12. CDR3: CASSQEGLLAGGFGETQYF. CDR3 nucleotide sequence: TGTGCCAGCAGCCAAGAAGGGTTACTAGCGGGAGGATTCGGAGAGACCCAGTACTTC.

This clonotype was detected ten times or more. The J gene is TRBJ1-2, the V gene TRBV20-1; D gene uncertain. Germline lookup yields CDR1 DFQATT and CDR2 SNEGSKA (reference sequence). CDR3 size: 16 residues. Trimming pared 6 bases from V and 0 bases from J, leaving 20 bases between. The chain's CDR3 is CSAPFPYTIANYGYTF. The CDR3 bases are TGCAGTGCACCTTTCCCCTACACTATAGCTAACTATGGCTACACCTTC.

This clonotype has just a few counts. The rearrangement uses TRBV27 and TRBJ1-5, with a possible D match to TRBD1 (5 bases). The CDR3 contains 13 residues. Germline CDR1 is MNHEY and CDR2 is SMNVEV (reference sequence). V was trimmed by 8 bases and J by 3 bases, leaving 11 bases between them. The DNA for the CDR3 is TGTGCCAGCCGGGACGGAGACAATCAGCCCCAGCATTTT. Translation: CASRDGDNQPQHF.

This clonotype was found a few times. CDR3 amino acids: CASRASWGTQYF. In nucleotides, the CDR3 is TGTGCCAGCAGAGCTTCGTGGGGGACCCAGTACTTC. The chain combines TRBV27 with TRBJ2-5; no reliable D call. The CDR3 has 12 residues. The V end lost 6 bases, the J end lost 7 bases, and 12 bases lay between the germline ends. Germline V lookup: CDR1 MNHEY, CDR2 SMNVEV (reference sequence).

This clonotype appeared many times. This chain uses TRBV6-6 with TRBJ1-1; no reliable D call. The V and J ends lost 0 bases and 4 bases respectively, with 9 bases between them. The CDR3 loop spans 14 amino acids. CDR1 and CDR2 from the germline V gene are MNHNY and SVGAGI (reference sequence). CDR3 nucleotides: TGTGCCAGCAGTTACTCGGCACGTGGCACTGAAGCTTTCTTT. This sequence encodes CASSYSARGTEAFF.

This clonotype was recorded at least ten times. V is TRBV12-3 or TRBV12-4 and J is TRBJ2-1; D is possibly TRBD2 (6 bases). Trimming removed 7 bases at V and 9 bases at J, with 19 bases between. The CDR3 totals 14 residues. The CDR3 spells CASTPDYAWAEQFF. CDR3 coding DNA: TGTGCCAGCACCCCGGACTACGCGTGGGCTGAGCAGTTCTTC.

A single count supports this clonotype. V and J are TRBV27 and TRBJ2-3; D possibly corresponds to TRBD1 (5 bases). Trimming cost V 5 bases and J 1 base, with 19 bases left between them. The CDR3 is 17 residues long. Germline V gene sequence: CDR1 MNHEY, CDR2 SMNVEV (reference sequence). CDR3 DNA: TGTGCCAGCAGTGCCCTCGTGGGGCCAGGCGGCACAGATACGCAGTATTTT. It codes for CASSALVGPGGTDTQYF.

V gene TRBV20-1 combines with J gene TRBJ1-6; perhaps TRBD1 as D (5 bases). This CDR3 has 15 amino acids. Germline V gives CDR1 DFQATT, CDR2 SNEGSKA (reference sequence). Trimming removed 3 bases from V and 5 bases from J, with 14 bases in between. CDR3 sequence (DNA): TGCAGTGCTAGGAAATCCAGGGCTGATAATTCACCCCTCCACTTT. It is translated as CSARKSRADNSPLHF.

This clonotype was recorded many times. The chain combines TRBV5-1 with TRBJ2-5; 7 bases map to TRBD1. Germline V gives CDR1 SGHRS, CDR2 YFSETQ. The CDR3 spans 15 residues. V lost 2 bases, J lost 2 bases, and 6 bases stayed unmatched. CDR3 protein: CASSLMGQIQETQYF. Written as DNA, the CDR3 is TGCGCCAGCAGCTTAATGGGACAGATTCAAGAGACCCAGTACTTC. Looking up the rest from reference TRBV5-1 and TRBJ2-5 gives the full variable domain: KAGVTQTPRYLIKTRGQQVTLSCSPISGHRSVSWYQQTPGQGLQFLFEYFSETQRNKGNFPGRFSGRQFSNSRSEMNVSTLELGDSALYLCASSLMGQIQETQYFGPGTRLLVL.